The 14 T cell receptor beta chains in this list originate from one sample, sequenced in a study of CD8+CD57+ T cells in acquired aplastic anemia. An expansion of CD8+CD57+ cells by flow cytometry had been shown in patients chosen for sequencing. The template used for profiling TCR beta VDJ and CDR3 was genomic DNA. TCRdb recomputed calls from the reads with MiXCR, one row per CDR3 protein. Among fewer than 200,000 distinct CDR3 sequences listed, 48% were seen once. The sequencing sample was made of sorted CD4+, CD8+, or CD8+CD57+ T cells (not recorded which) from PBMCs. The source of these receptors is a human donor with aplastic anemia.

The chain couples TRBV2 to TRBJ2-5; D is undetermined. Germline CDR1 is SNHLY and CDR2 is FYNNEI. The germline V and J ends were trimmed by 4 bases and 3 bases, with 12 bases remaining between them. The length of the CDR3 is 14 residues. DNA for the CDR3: TGTGCCAGCAGTGTATCGGTGGCGGAAGAGACCCAGTACTTC. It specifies CASSVSVAEETQYF.

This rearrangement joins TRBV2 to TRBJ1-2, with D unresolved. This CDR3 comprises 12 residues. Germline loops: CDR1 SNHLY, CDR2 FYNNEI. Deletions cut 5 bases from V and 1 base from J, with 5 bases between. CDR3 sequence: CASSINNYGYTF. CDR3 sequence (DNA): TGTGCCAGCAGTATTAATAACTATGGCTACACCTTC.

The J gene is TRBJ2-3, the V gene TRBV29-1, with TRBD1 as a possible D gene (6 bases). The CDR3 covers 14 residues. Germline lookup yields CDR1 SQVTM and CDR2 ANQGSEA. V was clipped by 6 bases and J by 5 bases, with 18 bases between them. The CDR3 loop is CSVQKAGAQDTQYF. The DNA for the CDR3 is TGCAGCGTCCAGAAGGCAGGGGCGCAAGATACGCAGTATTTT.

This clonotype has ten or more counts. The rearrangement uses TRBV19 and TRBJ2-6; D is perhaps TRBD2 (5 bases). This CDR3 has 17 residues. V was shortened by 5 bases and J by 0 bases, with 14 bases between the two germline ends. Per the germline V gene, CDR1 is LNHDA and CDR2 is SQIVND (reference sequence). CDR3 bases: TGTGCCAGTAGTTCGACGGGATCGGGCTCTGGGGCCAACGTCCTGACTTTC. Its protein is CASSSTGSGSGANVLTF.

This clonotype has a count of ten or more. CDR3 loop: CAWSRTGAGQETQYF. CDR3 in DNA: TGTGCCTGGAGTAGGACAGGGGCTGGACAAGAGACCCAGTACTTC. The chain uses TRBV30 and TRBJ2-5; 9 nucleotides line up with TRBD1. Germline CDR1 GTSNPN, CDR2 SVGIG (reference sequence). The CDR3 is made up of 15 amino acids. The V segment lost 2 bases and the J segment 2 bases; nucleotides outside the gene matches: 6.

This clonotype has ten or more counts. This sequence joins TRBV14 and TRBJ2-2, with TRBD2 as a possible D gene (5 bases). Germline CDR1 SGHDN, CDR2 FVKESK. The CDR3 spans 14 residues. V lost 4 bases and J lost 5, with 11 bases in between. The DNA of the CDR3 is TGTGCCAGCAGCCTCGACCGAGGGACCGGGGAGCTGTTTTTT. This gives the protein CASSLDRGTGELFF.

CDR3 DNA: TGTGCCAGCAGTTACCCGACTAGCGGGGGGAGCTCCTACAATGAGCAGTTCTTC. Encoded protein: CASSYPTSGGSSYNEQFF. The chain is built from TRBV6-2 or TRBV6-3 and TRBJ2-1, with 13 bases aligning to TRBD2. The CDR3 has 18 residues. The germline CDR1 and CDR2 sequences are MNHEY and SVGEGT. V gave up 2 bases and J gave up 0 bases; unmatched junction bases: 4.

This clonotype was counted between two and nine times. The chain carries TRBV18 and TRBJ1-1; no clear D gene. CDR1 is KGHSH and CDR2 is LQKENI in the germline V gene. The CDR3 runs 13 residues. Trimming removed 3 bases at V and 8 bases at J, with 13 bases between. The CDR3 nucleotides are TGTGCCAGCTCACCGTCCACGTCAGTAGAAGCTTTCTTT. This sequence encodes CASSPSTSVEAFF.

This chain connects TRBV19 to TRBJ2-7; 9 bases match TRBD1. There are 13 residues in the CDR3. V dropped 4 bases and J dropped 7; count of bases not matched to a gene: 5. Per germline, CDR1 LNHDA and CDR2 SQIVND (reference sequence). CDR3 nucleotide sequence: TGTGCCAGTAGTAACAGGGGGCGGCGGGAGCAGTACTTC. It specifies CASSNRGRREQYF.

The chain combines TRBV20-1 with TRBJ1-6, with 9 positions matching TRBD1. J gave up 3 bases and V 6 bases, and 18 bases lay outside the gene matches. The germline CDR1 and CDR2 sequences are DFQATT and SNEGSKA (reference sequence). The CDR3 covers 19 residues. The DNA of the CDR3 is TGCAGTGCCTACCCCACACTGGACAGGGGAAGGTTCTATAATTCACCCCTCCACTTT. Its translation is CSAYPTLDRGRFYNSPLHF.

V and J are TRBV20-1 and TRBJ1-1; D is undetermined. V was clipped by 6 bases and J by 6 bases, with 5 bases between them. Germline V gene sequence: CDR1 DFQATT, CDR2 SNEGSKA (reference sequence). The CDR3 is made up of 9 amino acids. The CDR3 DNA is TGCAGTGCACGGCCTGAAGCTTTCTTT. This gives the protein CSARPEAFF.

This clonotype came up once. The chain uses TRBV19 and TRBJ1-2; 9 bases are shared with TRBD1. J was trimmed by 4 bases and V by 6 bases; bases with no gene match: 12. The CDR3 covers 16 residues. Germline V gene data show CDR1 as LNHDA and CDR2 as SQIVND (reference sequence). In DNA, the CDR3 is TGTGCCAGTAGCGCCGGGACAGGGAGGAGTGGCTATGGCTACACCTTC. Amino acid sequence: CASSAGTGRSGYGYTF.

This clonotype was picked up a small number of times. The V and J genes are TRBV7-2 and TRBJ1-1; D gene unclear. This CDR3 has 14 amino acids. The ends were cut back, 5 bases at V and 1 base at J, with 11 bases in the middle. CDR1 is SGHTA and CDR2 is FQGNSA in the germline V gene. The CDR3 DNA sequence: TGTGCCAGCAGCCGCGATAGGGAGAACACTGAAGCTTTCTTT. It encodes CASSRDRENTEAFF.

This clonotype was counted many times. The DNA for the CDR3 is TGTGCTAGTGGTCCATGGACAGGGAGCACCGGGGAGCTGTTTTTT. Its protein is CASGPWTGSTGELFF. The chain has TRBV12-5 and TRBJ2-2; 8 positions agree with TRBD1. The CDR3 loop spans 15 amino acids. Germline V gene sequence: CDR1 LGHNT, CDR2 FRNRAP. With V trimmed by 5 bases and J by 4 bases, 6 bases remained unmatched.